What follows are 29 T cell receptor beta chains derived from one specimen sequenced in a study of shared clonotypes between healthy human individuals. Data came from immunoSEQ multiplex PCR; TCRdb stores just in-frame clones and leaves some out. The sample holds over a million clones, roughly 96% seen once. The sample taken for sequencing was naive CD4+ T cells sorted from blood. The subset here: CD45RA+ positively selected. Receptors were obtained from a man younger than 45 in good health.

DNA of the CDR3: TGTGCCAGCGCGTCGAACGGGTTCCTACTCCACGAGCAGTACTTC. Protein sequence: CASASNGFLLHEQYF. The chain employs TRBV18 and TRBJ2-7; D is uncertain. The CDR3 has 15 residues. The V gene lost 8 bases and the J gene lost 5 bases, with 22 bases spanning the gap. The V gene's germline CDR1 is KGHSH and CDR2 LQKENI.

The rearrangement uses TRBV5-4 and TRBJ2-5, with 9 bases matching TRBD2. Trimming removed 4 bases from V and 1 base from J; junction bases left unmatched: 5. Per the germline V gene, CDR1 is SGHNT and CDR2 is YYREEE (reference sequence). CDR3 length: 15 residues. The CDR3 spells CASSASGRLQETQYF. CDR3 coding DNA: TGTGCCAGCAGCGCAAGCGGGAGGCTCCAAGAGACCCAGTACTTC.

The rearrangement joins TRBV11-2 to TRBJ2-4; D is undetermined. This CDR3 is 13 amino acids long. Trimming shortened V by 0 bases and J by 6 bases, and 6 bases separated the two germline ends. Germline CDR1 is SGHAT and CDR2 is FQNNGV. DNA for the CDR3: TGTGCCAGCAGCTTAGACAGGCCAAACATTCAGTACTTC. It codes for CASSLDRPNIQYF.

The V gene is TRBV2, the J gene TRBJ2-5; D possibly matches TRBD1 or TRBD2 (6 bases each). The CDR3 contains 15 residues. Trimming left V 8 bases short and J 5 bases short, with 21 bases between. Germline assignment: CDR1 SNHLY and CDR2 FYNNEI. CDR3 DNA: TGTGCCAGCCCTGGTAGGGGGGACCGGTGGGAGACCCAGTACTTC. Amino acids: CASPGRGDRWETQYF.

The chain recombines TRBV5-6 with TRBJ2-1, with a possible D match to TRBD1 (7 bases). CDR1 and CDR2 from the germline V gene are SGHDT and YYEEEE. V was cut by 4 bases and J by 7 bases, with 21 bases left in between. There are 16 residues in the CDR3. CDR3 sequence reads: CASSPQGGWRTNEQFF. The CDR3 DNA is TGTGCCAGCAGCCCTCAGGGGGGCTGGCGAACGAATGAGCAGTTCTTC.

CDR3 amino acids: CASSPMGDTQYF. In nucleotides, the CDR3 is TGTGCCAGCAGCCCTATGGGAGATACGCAGTATTTT. The chain recombines TRBV7-3 with TRBJ2-3; D not certain. The ends were cut back, 5 bases at V and 5 bases at J, with 8 bases in the middle. The germline V gene has CDR1 SGHTA and CDR2 FQGTGA. This CDR3 has 12 residues.

The chain couples TRBV9 to TRBJ2-4; D remains unclear. Germline CDR1 is SGDLS and CDR2 is YYNGEE. With 0 bases removed from V and 5 bases from J, the gap between germline ends came to 15 bases. The CDR3 sequence is 16 residues long. CDR3 amino acids: CASSVGVGVVQNIQYF. The CDR3 region has the DNA TGTGCCAGCAGCGTAGGGGTGGGTGTAGTCCAAAACATTCAGTACTTC. The full variable domain, in which reference TRBV9 and TRBJ2-4 provide the parts outside the CDR3, is DSGVTQTPKHLITATGQRVTLRCSPRSGDLSVYWYQQSLDQGLQFLIQYYNGEERAKGNILERFSAQQFPDLHSELNLSSLELGDSALYFCASSVGVGVVQNIQYFGAGTRLSVL.

V gene TRBV6-6 combines with J gene TRBJ1-2; 7 bases are a match to TRBD1. The junction had 7 bases not matched to a gene; V was cut back by 7 bases and J by 8 bases. The CDR3 covers 12 residues. Germline V gene sequence: CDR1 MNHNY, CDR2 SVGAGI (reference sequence). DNA for the CDR3: TGTGCCAGCACCGACAGGGTAGGAGGCTACACCTTC. It is translated as CASTDRVGGYTF.

This chain joins TRBV19 and TRBJ2-1; 7 nucleotides agree with TRBD1. Germline CDR1 and CDR2: LNHDA and SQIVND (reference sequence). Trimming removed 10 bases from V and 7 bases from J; junction bases left unmatched: 10. The CDR3 runs 13 residues. The CDR3 sequence: CATKDRVGNEQFF. For the CDR3, the DNA is TGTGCCACCAAAGACAGGGTTGGTAATGAGCAGTTCTTC.

The gene calls are TRBV6-1 and TRBJ2-2; TRBD1 matches 9 bases. There are 13 residues in the CDR3. With 8 bases clipped from V and 7 bases from J, the junction kept 5 bases outside the gene matches. CDR1 and CDR2 (germline): MNHNS, SASEGT. The CDR3 loop reads CASRTGAVGELFF. The DNA for the CDR3 is TGTGCCAGCCGGACAGGGGCGGTCGGGGAGCTGTTTTTT.

The chain links TRBV29-1 to TRBJ2-5, with 11 nucleotides matching TRBD1. Germline CDR1 SQVTM, CDR2 ANQGSEA. V shed 4 bases, J shed 4 bases, and the junction held 5 bases outside the gene matches. The CDR3 is made up of 14 amino acids. The DNA for the CDR3 is TGCAGCGTTGCCCCCGGGACAGGGGGAGAGACCCAGTACTTC. It yields the protein CSVAPGTGGETQYF. Filled out from reference TRBV29-1 and TRBJ2-5, the complete variable domain reads SAVISQKPSRDICQRGTSLTIQCQVDSQVTMMFWYRQQPGQSLTLIATANQGSEATYESGFVIDKFPISRPNLTFSTLTVSNMSPEDSSIYLCSVAPGTGGETQYFGPGTRLLVL.

V and J are TRBV10-3 and TRBJ1-5; no clear D gene. The CDR3 length is 15 residues. Germline V CDR1 and CDR2: ENHRY, SYGVKD. Trimming stripped 0 bases from V and 6 bases from J, with 12 bases between. The CDR3 region has the DNA TGTGCCATCAGTGAGTCGAAGGATCGAAGTCAGCCCCAGCATTTT. Translation gives CAISESKDRSQPQHF.

The rearrangement links TRBV9 to TRBJ2-5; D tentatively fits TRBD1 or TRBD2 (5 bases each). The CDR3 is 16 residues long. V lost 0 bases and J 5 bases, leaving 17 bases between the germline ends. CDR1 SGDLS and CDR2 YYNGEE come from the germline V gene. The CDR3 region is CASSVGKGPRGETQYF. As DNA, the CDR3 is TGTGCCAGCAGCGTAGGGAAGGGGCCCAGAGGGGAGACCCAGTACTTC.

The V gene is TRBV30, the J gene TRBJ2-2, with D unresolved. V lost 2 bases and J 4 bases, leaving 14 bases between the germline ends. CDR3 length: 15 residues. CDR1 and CDR2 from the germline V gene are GTSNPN and SVGIG (reference sequence). The CDR3 DNA reads as TGTGCCTGGAGTACGCCCAGACGCGGCACCGGGGAGCTGTTTTTT. This gives the protein CAWSTPRRGTGELFF.

The chain is built from TRBV6-6 and TRBJ1-5; no clear D. The CDR3 covers 14 residues. Germline assignment: CDR1 MNHNY and CDR2 SVGAGI (reference sequence). V lost 2 bases and J lost 4, with 9 bases in between. This CDR3 reads CASSYGPVNQPQHF. Here the CDR3 DNA reads TGTGCCAGCAGTTACGGCCCAGTTAATCAGCCCCAGCATTTT.

The chain joins TRBV10-1 to TRBJ2-2; D is unresolved. CDR3 length: 14 amino acids. V gave up 5 bases and J gave up 3 bases, with 10 bases separating them. Per germline, CDR1 WNHNN and CDR2 SYGVQD (reference sequence). The CDR3 region is CASSPSLYTGELFF. The CDR3 bases are TGCGCCAGCAGTCCCAGTTTGTACACCGGGGAGCTGTTTTTT.

Worth noting for this clone: Other DNA sequences of this sample code for an identical CDR3. The CDR3 DNA sequence: TGTGCCAGCAGTCCCCTAGCGGGAGCGCGGGAGACCCAGTACTTC. Encoded protein: CASSPLAGARETQYF. The gene calls are TRBV28 and TRBJ2-5, with TRBD2 identical over 10 bases. After removal of 5 bases from V and 5 bases from J, the junction contained 8 bases not matched to a gene. Germline CDR1 MDHEN, CDR2 SYDVKM. The CDR3 has 15 residues.

The rearrangement joins TRBV18 to TRBJ2-1, with TRBD1 matching over 7 bases. The length of the CDR3 is 20 residues. V was clipped by 0 bases and J by 1 base; unmatched bases: 15. Germline values: CDR1 KGHSH, CDR2 LQKENI. In DNA, the CDR3 is TGTGCCAGCTCACCACCGAGGGGGCGTCAGGGTTCGGGGTCCTACAATGAGCAGTTCTTC. This encodes CASSPPRGRQGSGSYNEQFF. The whole variable domain, filled in from reference TRBV18 and TRBJ2-1, reads NAGVMQNPRHLVRRRGQEARLRCSPMKGHSHVYWYRQLPEEGLKFMVYLQKENIIDESGMPKERFSAEFPKEGPSILRIQQVVRGDSAAYFCASSPPRGRQGSGSYNEQFFGPGTRLTVL.

A few counts support this clone. The CDR3 DNA is TGTGCCAGCGCAGTGAGAGGAAGCCCCCAGCATTTT. It specifies CASAVRGSPQHF. The rearrangement uses TRBV6-1 and TRBJ1-5, with D hard to call. The ends were cut back, 8 bases at V and 10 bases at J, with 15 bases in the middle. This CDR3 spans 12 amino acids. CDR1 is MNHNS and CDR2 is SASEGT in the germline V gene.

As concerns this clone: The junction departs from the called germline gene at one end, perhaps through a read error. The CDR3 DNA reads TGCGCCAGCAGCTTGGACGGTCTAACTCGACACTTC. Amino acid sequence: CASSLDGLTRHF. The rearrangement links TRBV5-1 to TRBJ2-7, with D unclear. Germline-derived CDR1 and CDR2 are SGHRS and YFSETQ. The CDR3 runs to 12 residues.

Of note for this clone: Other DNA sequences of this sample code for an identical CDR3. The J gene is TRBJ2-7, the V gene TRBV28; the D gene could be TRBD1 or TRBD2 (5 bases each). CDR1 and CDR2 from the germline V gene are MDHEN and SYDVKM. There are 13 residues in the CDR3. Trimming removed 2 bases at V and 2 bases at J, with 7 bases between. The CDR3 sequence: CASSLLGAYEQYF. The CDR3 DNA sequence: TGTGCCAGCAGTTTACTGGGGGCCTACGAGCAGTACTTC.

The V and J genes are TRBV5-4 and TRBJ2-7, with TRBD2 matching 12 bases. J lost 7 bases, V lost 4 bases, and 9 bases had no gene match. Per the germline V gene, CDR1 is SGHNT and CDR2 is YYREEE (reference sequence). The CDR3 totals 15 residues. CDR3: CASSNPSGRAGEQYF. The DNA of the CDR3 is TGTGCCAGCAGCAACCCTAGCGGGAGGGCGGGTGAGCAGTACTTC. Based on the CDR3 plus reference TRBV5-4 and TRBJ2-7, the full variable domain is ETGVTQSPTHLIKTRGQQVTLRCSSQSGHNTVSWYQQALGQGPQFIFQYYREEENGRGNFPPRFSGLQFPNYSSELNVNALELDDSALYLCASSNPSGRAGEQYFGPGTRLTVT.

This clone turned up a few times. This chain connects TRBV10-3 to TRBJ2-2; D not resolved. This CDR3 is built from 12 residues. Germline V gene lookup returns CDR1 ENHRY and CDR2 SYGVKD. Trimming shortened V by 4 bases and J by 2 bases, and 2 bases separated the two germline ends. CDR3 in amino acids: CAISANTGELFF. In DNA form, the CDR3 reads TGTGCCATCAGTGCTAACACCGGGGAGCTGTTTTTT.

CDR3 sequence reads: CASSPRTGANYGYTF. The CDR3 nucleotides read TGCGCCAGCAGCCCTCGGACAGGTGCTAACTATGGCTACACCTTC. The chain carries TRBV5-1 and TRBJ1-2, with 7 bases lining up with TRBD1. Germline values: CDR1 SGHRS, CDR2 YFSETQ. CDR3 size: 15 residues. The V and J ends lost 4 bases and 0 bases, in that order; junction bases with no gene match: 6.

The chain uses TRBV9 and TRBJ2-5; TRBD1 is a possible D gene (7 bases). This CDR3 has 14 amino acids. Deletions cut 6 bases from V and 2 bases from J, with 14 bases between. Germline V lookup: CDR1 SGDLS, CDR2 YYNGEE. The CDR3 here is CASTPGGQQETQYF. CDR3 in DNA: TGTGCCAGCACCCCCGGGGGACAGCAAGAGACCCAGTACTTC.

This clone has just a few counts. The chain has TRBV9 and TRBJ2-1; D not certain. Germline lookup yields CDR1 SGDLS and CDR2 YYNGEE. Between the trimmed V and J ends, which lost 1 base and 6 bases, there was a span of 5 bases. This CDR3 is 12 amino acids long. The DNA for the CDR3 is TGTGCCAGCAGCGTATCCGGCAATGAGCAGTTCTTC. Translated: CASSVSGNEQFF.

This chain links TRBV19 with TRBJ2-1; TRBD2 matches at 13 bases. The CDR3 loop spans 19 amino acids. CDR1 and CDR2 (germline): LNHDA, SQIVND (reference sequence). Unmatched junction bases numbered 12, after V lost 3 bases and J lost 4 bases. The CDR3 loop reads CASSIPLSGTSGIYNEQFF. The CDR3 DNA reads TGTGCCAGTAGTATCCCTCTCTCCGGGACTAGCGGGATTTACAATGAGCAGTTCTTC. Drawing the rest from reference TRBV19 and TRBJ2-1, the complete variable domain is DGGITQSPKYLFRKEGQNVTLSCEQNLNHDAMYWYRQDPGQGLRLIYYSQIVNDFQKGDIAEGYSVSREKKESFPLTVTSAQKNPTAFYLCASSIPLSGTSGIYNEQFFGPGTRLTVL.

The chain carries TRBV7-9 and TRBJ1-5, with unresolved D. CDR1 is SEHNR, CDR2 FQNEAQ, per germline (reference sequence). Trimming stripped 5 bases from V and 4 bases from J, with 15 bases between. The CDR3 length is 15 residues. In nucleotides, the CDR3 is TGTGCCAGCAGCCCCCCTTCGGCAGGAAATCAGCCCCAGCATTTT. Amino acid sequence: CASSPPSAGNQPQHF.

V is TRBV7-6 and J is TRBJ1-1, with D hard to call. Germline loops: CDR1 SGHVS, CDR2 FNYEAQ. This CDR3 has 11 amino acids. V was pared by 5 bases and J by 6 bases, with 7 bases between. The CDR3 region is CASSPSAEAFF. Written as DNA, the CDR3 is TGTGCCAGCAGCCCGAGTGCTGAAGCTTTCTTT. Using reference TRBV7-6 and TRBJ1-1 for the parts outside the CDR3, the full variable domain is GAGVSQSPRYKVTKRGQDVALRCDPISGHVSLYWYRQALGQGPEFLTYFNYEAQQDKSGLPNDRFSAERPEGSISTLTIQRTEQRDSAMYRCASSPSAEAFFGQGTRLTVV.